The present T cell receptor beta chain was sequenced within a study of human T cells and chemical hapten exposure. Time point described: patch test 1, 2 weeks after DPC sensitization. Treatment described: therapeutic diphenylcyclopropenone sensitization with weekly scalp DPC. Germline V gene lookup returns CDR1 SGHRS and CDR2 YFSETQ. The CDR3 length is 16 residues. V was trimmed by 5 bases and J by 0 bases, leaving 15 bases between them. TCRdb reprocessed the RACE reads via MiXCR and lists one record per CDR3 protein. The table has roughly 190,000 distinct CDR3 sequences, more than 20% seen once. The receptor's source is a woman aged 50 to 60 with alopecia areata. Some clones in this sample may be carry-over from other donors' samples. The chain has TRBV5-1 and TRBJ2-1, with TRBD1 as a possible D gene (7 bases). The sample in question was whole blood, obtained in connection with sensitization to the hapten diphenylcyclopropenone (DPC). The CDR3 sequence: CASRHNQGGSYNEQFF. CDR3 sequence (DNA): TGCGCCAGCAGACACAATCAGGGGGGCTCCTACAATGAGCAGTTCTTC.